The entry below describes one T cell receptor (beta chain). Its antigen is unknown. The record has no base qualities; no much larger clone is one base away. This sample was included in a study of identical twins (dated by TCRdb to 2015 to 2016). Describing the broader study: To test whether fetal clonotypes persist, the study used deep sequencing on TCR alpha and beta repertoires from monozygotic twins, unrelated adults of various ages, and cord blood. To rule out contamination, replicate twin experiments were performed at different times with different library preparation protocols. Broad study findings and their caveats: Conclusions relied on cross-sectional statistical analysis, since the same donors could not be followed over many years. Out-of-frame TCR alpha sequences shared between twins showed an excess of low generation-probability sequences compared with coincidental sharing between unrelated individuals. Abundant cord blood beta clonotypes had fewer insertions, young adult naive repertoires showed a similar but weaker trend, and memory repertoires showed no such trend. Out-of-frame TCR alpha sharing in monozygotic twins was systematically underestimated by recombination models, whereas sharing between unrelated individuals was in agreement with the recombination models. The excess sharing between twins in beta out-of-frame sequences was weaker because fewer shared sequences reduced the signal-to-noise ratio. Invariant T cells such as MAIT and iNKT could partly confound zero-insertion analyses, though diverse VJ usage argued against this for most clonotypes.

Every donor in the study was a healthy Caucasian. Three pairs of female monozygotic twins, all aged about 18 to 30 years, were included in the twin cohort. Peripheral blood mononuclear cells were used as the source from which RNA for TCR libraries was isolated. Preparation of the library involved 5' RACE. Sequencer: Illumina HiSeq 2000. A universal primer binding site was introduced by template switching, and a unique molecular identifier was present in the final cDNA, enabling accurate counting of TCR cDNA molecules. First-strand cDNA for TCR alpha and beta chains was synthesized from specific primers in the conserved constant-segment region. To control for contamination, each cDNA library was double barcoded with a SMART-Mk sample barcode plus Illumina barcodes. TruSeq adapter sequences along with Illumina sample barcodes were introduced in two successive PCR steps. The Illumina HiSeq platform was used with custom primers to sequence TCR alpha and beta cDNA libraries. As for the original processing: MiGEC processed the raw reads to extract unique molecular identifiers, while MiXCR was used to determine the CDR3 positions. Recombination models were inferred per individual with the repgenHMM and IGoR tools using an EM algorithm. Shared clonotypes were analyzed with the tcR package in R, and sharing was normalized by the product of cloneset sizes. To study raw recombination without the effects of thymic and clonal selection, out-of-frame nonproductive sequences were analyzed. The public reads were reanalyzed by TCRdb: fastp trimming at Q25, MiXCR alignment, in-frame beta chains only. Rows with a matching CDR3 protein are joined into one entry that keeps the most common DNA and genes. The V and J calls reflect TCRdb's pipeline rather than the authors' work. This sample gives 750,000 to 950,000 distinct CDR3 sequences in total; roughly 12% of them show up just once. About 1.6% of the sample rests with the top ten.

The germline V gene (reference sequence) supplies CDR1 SEHNR and CDR2 FQNEAQ. V ends up 5 bases short and J 8 bases short, with an unmatched junction base count of 7. The CDR3 sequence holds 14 residues, the cysteine and phenylalanine included. The only DNA kept is the CDR3, 42 bases in frame from the first base. The sample was also linked to a second study, of yellow fever vaccine responses in identical twins. Taken from the second paper: The T cell response to vaccination in identical twins was reported by the authors to appear partly convergent and partly personalized. The study precisely tracked vaccine-responding T cell clones in identical twins.

Recombination linked TRBV7-9 to TRBJ2-1, and 9 bases in between align with TRBD2. The sequenced sample was PBMCs. This sequence was found in a woman aged 18-29 years in good health. CDR3 reads: CASSPRGLAHEQFF. The DNA sequence reads TGTGCCAGCAGCCCGAGGGGACTAGCTCATGAGCAGTTCTTC.